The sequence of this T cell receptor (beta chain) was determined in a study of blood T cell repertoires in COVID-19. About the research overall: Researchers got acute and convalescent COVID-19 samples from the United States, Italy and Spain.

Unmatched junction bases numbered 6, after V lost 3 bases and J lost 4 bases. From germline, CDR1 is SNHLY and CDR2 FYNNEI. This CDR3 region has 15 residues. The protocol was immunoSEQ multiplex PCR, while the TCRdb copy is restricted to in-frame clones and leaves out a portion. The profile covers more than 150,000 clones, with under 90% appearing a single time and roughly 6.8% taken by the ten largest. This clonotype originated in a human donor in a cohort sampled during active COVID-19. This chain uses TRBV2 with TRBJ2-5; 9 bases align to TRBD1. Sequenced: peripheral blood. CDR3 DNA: TGTGCCAGCAGTGAGGACAGGGGATTGGGAGAGACCCAGTACTTC. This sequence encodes CASSEDRGLGETQYF.